The subject of this entry is one T cell receptor (beta chain). These data belong to a study of T cell responses to AZD1222 COVID-19 vaccine. Trimming cost V 0 bases and J 4 bases, with 7 bases left between them. Germline CDR1 and CDR2: GTSNPN and SVGIG (reference sequence). The CDR3 runs to 14 residues. Sequencing was performed with immunoSEQ multiplex PCR; in TCRdb, only in-frame clones are kept and a portion is missing. The repertoire holds 100,000 to 150,000 clones, with approximately 91% as singletons. The receptor comes from an adult who received the AZD1222 COVID-19 vaccine. This specimen was peripheral blood, taken 28 days after the second AZD1222 dose. The chain recombines TRBV30 with TRBJ1-6; D is possibly TRBD1 (5 bases). CDR3 bases: TGTGCCTGGAGTGTACCAGGGTATAATTCACCCCTCCACTTT. Translation gives CAWSVPGYNSPLHF.